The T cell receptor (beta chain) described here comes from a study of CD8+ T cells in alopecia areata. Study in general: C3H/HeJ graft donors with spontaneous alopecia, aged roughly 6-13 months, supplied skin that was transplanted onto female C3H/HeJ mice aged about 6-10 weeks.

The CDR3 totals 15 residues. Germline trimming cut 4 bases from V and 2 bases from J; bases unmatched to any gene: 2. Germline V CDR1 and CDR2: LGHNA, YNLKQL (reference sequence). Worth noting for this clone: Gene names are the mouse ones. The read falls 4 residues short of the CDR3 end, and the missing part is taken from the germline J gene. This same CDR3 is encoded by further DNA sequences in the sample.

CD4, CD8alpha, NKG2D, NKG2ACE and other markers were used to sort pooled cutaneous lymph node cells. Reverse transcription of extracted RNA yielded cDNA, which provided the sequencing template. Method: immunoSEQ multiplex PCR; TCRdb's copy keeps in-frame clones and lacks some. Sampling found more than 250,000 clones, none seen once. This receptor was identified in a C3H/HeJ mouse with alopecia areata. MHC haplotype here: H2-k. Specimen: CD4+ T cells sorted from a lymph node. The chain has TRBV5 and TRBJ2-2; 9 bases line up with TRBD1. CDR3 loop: CASSPQGANTGQLYF. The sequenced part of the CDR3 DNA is TGTGCCAGCAGCCCACAGGGGGCGAACACCGGG.